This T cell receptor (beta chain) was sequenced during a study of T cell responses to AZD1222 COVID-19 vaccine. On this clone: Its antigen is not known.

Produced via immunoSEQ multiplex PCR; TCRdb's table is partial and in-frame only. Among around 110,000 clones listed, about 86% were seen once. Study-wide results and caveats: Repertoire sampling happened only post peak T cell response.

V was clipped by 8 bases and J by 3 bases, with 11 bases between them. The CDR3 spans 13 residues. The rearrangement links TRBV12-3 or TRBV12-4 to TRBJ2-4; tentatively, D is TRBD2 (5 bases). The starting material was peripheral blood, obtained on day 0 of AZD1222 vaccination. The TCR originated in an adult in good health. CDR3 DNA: TGTGCCAGCGGGAGCCCGGACAAAAACATTCAGTACTTC. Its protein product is CASGSPDKNIQYF.